Detailed here is one T cell receptor beta chain. The entry originates in a study of blood T cell repertoires in COVID-19. Study details: Samples came from the United States, Italy and Spain, spanning acute and convalescent COVID-19. The cDNA or gDNA used as material had been derived from T cells, B-cell-depleted T cells, or PBMCs.

In the source study's methods: Scientists estimated how many nucleated cells there were by amplifying reference gene primers. Clones were sequenced by immunoSEQ multiplex PCR, and TCRdb holds only the in-frame ones, with some missing. V and J calls and clone size follow that table, whereas D and trimming were derived from the DNA. The sample has 50,000 to 65,000 clones, over 80% seen once. The V gene's germline CDR1 is SGHTA and CDR2 FQGNSA. V was pared by 5 bases and J by 3 bases, with 7 bases of the junction left unmatched. The CDR3 consists of 15 residues. This TCR derives from a woman aged 55-70 years with acute or convalescent COVID-19. The sequenced sample consisted of peripheral blood. The chain is built from TRBV7-2 and TRBJ1-2; 9 nucleotides line up with TRBD1. The CDR3 DNA is TGTGCCAGCAGCCCAGGGACAGGGCCATACTATGGCTACACCTTC. This translates into CASSPGTGPYYGYTF.